This passage covers 5 T cell receptor beta chains from one sample sequenced in a study of blood T cell repertoires in COVID-19. Assay: immunoSEQ multiplex PCR; the TCRdb copy retains only in-frame clones and omits some. The sample holds tens of thousands of clones; more than 80% are singletons and the top ten take roughly 15%. The sequenced material came from peripheral blood. The receptors were sampled from a man at least 80 years old with acute or convalescent COVID-19.

This chain links TRBV12-5 with TRBJ1-1, with D unresolved. Trimming stripped 4 bases from V and 11 bases from J, with 14 bases between. The CDR3 contains 12 residues. The germline V gene has CDR1 LGHNT and CDR2 FRNRAP. The CDR3 DNA is TGTGCTAGTGGTTGGCGTCAGACTGGGGCTTTCTTT. Translation: CASGWRQTGAFF.

This clone was seen just once. This chain links TRBV10-3 with TRBJ2-7, with 9 bases lining up with TRBD1. V gave up 5 bases and J gave up 5 bases; unmatched junction bases: 4. The CDR3 covers 13 residues. Germline-derived CDR1 and CDR2 are ENHRY and SYGVKD. The chain's CDR3 is CAISKTGGHEQYF. The DNA of the CDR3 is TGTGCCATCAGTAAAACAGGGGGCCACGAGCAGTACTTC.

This chain connects TRBV5-6 to TRBJ2-7, with a possible D match to TRBD1 (5 bases). With 1 base removed from V and 2 bases from J, the gap between germline ends came to 7 bases. Germline V CDR1 and CDR2: SGHDT, YYEEEE. The CDR3 is 13 amino acids. CDR3 region: CASSLQGTYEQYF. Written as DNA, the CDR3 is TGTGCCAGCAGCTTGCAGGGCACCTACGAGCAGTACTTC.

The J gene is TRBJ2-3, the V gene TRBV5-6; no reliable D call. Germline V gene lookup returns CDR1 SGHDT and CDR2 YYEEEE. The CDR3 is 15 residues long. The V end was cut by 1 base, the J end by 1 base, with 10 bases between. The CDR3 bases are TGTGCCAGCAGCTTGATGGGTGGAGGCACAGATACGCAGTATTTT. This translates into CASSLMGGGTDTQYF. The full variable domain, with the rest looked up from reference TRBV5-6 and TRBJ2-3, is DAGVTQSPTHLIKTRGQQVTLRCSPKSGHDTVSWYQQALGQGPQFIFQYYEEEERQRGNFPDRFSGHQFPNYSSELNVNALLLGDSALYLCASSLMGGGTDTQYFGPGTRLTVL.

The chain links TRBV14 to TRBJ1-2; D possibly corresponds to TRBD1 (5 bases). Trimming took 4 bases from V and 7 from J, leaving 22 bases between them. The CDR3 runs 16 residues. CDR1 and CDR2 from the germline V gene are SGHDN and FVKESK. The CDR3 spells CASSRRGGSLVSGYTF. DNA of the CDR3: TGTGCCAGCAGCCGTAGGGGCGGCAGCTTGGTTAGTGGCTACACCTTC.